This T cell receptor (beta chain) was found in a study of T-cell reconstitution after alpha-beta-depleted transplantation in children. The germline V gene has CDR1 SGDLS and CDR2 YYNGEE. With 0 bases removed from V and 4 bases from J, the gap between germline ends came to 10 bases. This CDR3 has 15 amino acids. Researchers prepared the TCRbeta library using unique molecular identifiers, the study reports. TCRdb independently ran MiXCR on the PCR reads; one entry per CDR3 protein. The table has approximately 290,000 distinct CDR3 sequences, around a tenth seen once; the top ten hold 20% to 25%. This clonotype was seen at least ten times.

The TCR comes from a male patient between 2 and 15 years old who had a stem cell transplant for chronic granulomatous disease, so the T cells may come from the graft donor. The material was peripheral blood, obtained 180 days after TCRalphabeta/CD19-depleted stem cell transplant. V gene TRBV9 combines with J gene TRBJ2-2; D is perhaps TRBD1 (5 bases). CDR3 nucleotide sequence: TGTGCCAGCAGCGTAGAAGGGGTCGTCACCGGGGAGCTGTTTTTT. Its protein product is CASSVEGVVTGELFF.